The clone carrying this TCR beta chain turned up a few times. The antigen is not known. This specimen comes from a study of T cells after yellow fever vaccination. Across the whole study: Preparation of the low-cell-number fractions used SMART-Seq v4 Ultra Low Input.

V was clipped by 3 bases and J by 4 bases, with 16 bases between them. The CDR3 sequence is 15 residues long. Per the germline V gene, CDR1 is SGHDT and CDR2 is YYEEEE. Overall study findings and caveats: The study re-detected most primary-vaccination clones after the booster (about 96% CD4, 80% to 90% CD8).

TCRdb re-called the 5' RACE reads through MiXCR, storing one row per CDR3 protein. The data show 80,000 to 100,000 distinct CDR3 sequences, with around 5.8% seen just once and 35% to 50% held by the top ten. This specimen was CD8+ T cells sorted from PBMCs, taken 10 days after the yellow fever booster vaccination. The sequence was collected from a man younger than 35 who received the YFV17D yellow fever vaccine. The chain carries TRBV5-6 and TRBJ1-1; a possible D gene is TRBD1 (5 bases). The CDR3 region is CASSSDKGRGTEAFF. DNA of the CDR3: TGTGCCAGCAGCTCCGACAAGGGGCGTGGCACTGAAGCTTTCTTT.